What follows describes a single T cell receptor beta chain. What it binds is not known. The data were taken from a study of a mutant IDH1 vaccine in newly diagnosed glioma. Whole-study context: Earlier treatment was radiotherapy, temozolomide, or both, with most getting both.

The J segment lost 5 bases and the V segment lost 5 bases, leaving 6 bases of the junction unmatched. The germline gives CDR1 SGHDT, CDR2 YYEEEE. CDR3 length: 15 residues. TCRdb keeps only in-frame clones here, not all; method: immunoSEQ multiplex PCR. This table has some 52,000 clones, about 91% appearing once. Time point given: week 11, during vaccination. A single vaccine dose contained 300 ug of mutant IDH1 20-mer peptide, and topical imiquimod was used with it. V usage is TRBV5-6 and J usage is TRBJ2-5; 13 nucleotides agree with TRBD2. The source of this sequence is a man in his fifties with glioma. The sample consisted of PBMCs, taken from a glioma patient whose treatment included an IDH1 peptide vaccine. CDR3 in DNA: TGTGCCAGCAGTCGGACTAGCGGGAGTGCGGAGACCCAGTACTTC. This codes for CASSRTSGSAETQYF.